A selection of T cell receptor beta chains follows, all from one sample in a study of blood T cell repertoires in COVID-19. Repertoires were generated with immunoSEQ multiplex PCR, while TCRdb's copy carries only in-frame clones and drops some. The sample has around 46,000 clones, approximately 88% seen once. The specimen sequenced was peripheral blood. Receptors were obtained from a man in his 70s with acute or convalescent COVID-19. Each CDR3 is given with its conserved first and last residue. A D gene is named only where the DNA matches it firmly. Clone size is not always given. Where it is, it says once, few, many or a class for expanded clones.

V	J	size	D	DNA	CDR3
TRBV11-2	TRBJ2-7	.	.	TGTGCCAGCAGCATTGACCAGCGGAGGGAGCAGTACTTC	CASSIDQRREQYF
TRBV9	TRBJ1-2	.	.	TGTGCCAGCAGCTCCCAGGTAACCTCTAACTATGGCTACACCTTC	CASSSQVTSNYGYTF
TRBV25-1	TRBJ1-1	.	TRBD1	TGTGCCAGCAGTGCAGAGCCACAGGGGGCTGAAGCTTTCTTT	CASSAEPQGAEAFF
TRBV25-1	TRBJ1-1	.	.	TGTGCCAGCAGTGATACCCGGAGTACTGAAGCTTTCTTT	CASSDTRSTEAFF
TRBV30	TRBJ1-1	.	TRBD1	TGTGCCTGGAGTCGGACAGGGGGCAGGGCTTTCTTT	CAWSRTGGRAFF
TRBV11-2	TRBJ1-6	.	.	TGTGCCAGCAGCTTAATGGAGAGACCCCTCCACTTT	CASSLMERPLHF
TRBV25-1	TRBJ1-1	.	.	TGTGCCAGCAGTGTAAATAGGGGAGGTGAAGCTTTCTTT	CASSVNRGGEAFF
TRBV7-2	TRBJ2-5	.	TRBD2	TGTGCCAGCAGCTCCCGACTAGCGAAAGAGACCCAGTACTTC	CASSSRLAKETQYF
TRBV5-5	TRBJ2-3	.	TRBD1	TGTGCCAGCAGCTCGGGACAGCCTCGCACAGATACGCAGTATTTT	CASSSGQPRTDTQYF
TRBV7-2	TRBJ1-2	.	.	TGTGCCAGCAGCTTAGAGGGGCGTCATGGCTACACCTTC	CASSLEGRHGYTF
TRBV24-1	TRBJ1-5	.	TRBD1	TGTGCCACCAGCCCGGGACAGGGAGGCAATCAGCCCCAGCATTTT	CATSPGQGGNQPQHF
TRBV5-4	TRBJ1-6	.	.	TGTGCCAGCAGCTTGGAACCGGGCTATAATTCACCCCTCCACTTT	CASSLEPGYNSPLHF
TRBV3-1/TRBV3-2	TRBJ2-5	.	TRBD1	TGTGCCAGCAGCCAAGGGACAGGGGGCCTGACCCAGTACTTC	CASSQGTGGLTQYF
TRBV27	TRBJ2-1	.	.	TGTGCCAGCAGTACCGGGGATGGCTCCTACAATGAGCAGTTCTTC	CASSTGDGSYNEQFF
TRBV7-6	TRBJ1-4	once	.	TGTGCCAGCAGCTTAGCGCCGTGGGTCGGCGGTGAAAAACTGTTTTTT	CASSLAPWVGGEKLFF
TRBV9	TRBJ2-1	.	.	TGTGCCAGCAGCGTAGCGGCGGGGGCTAACTACAATGAGCAGTTCTTC	CASSVAAGANYNEQFF
TRBV5-1	TRBJ1-1	.	.	TGCGCCAGCATGCTTAGGGGCGGCACTGAAGCTTTCTTT	CASMLRGGTEAFF
TRBV30	TRBJ2-2	.	.	TGTGCCTGGAGTGTATTCGCGCGAAGCACCGGGGAGCTGTTTTTT	CAWSVFARSTGELFF
TRBV4-2	TRBJ2-3	.	.	TGTGCCAGCAGCCAAGAGGCGGGACGGACAGATACGCAGTATTTT	CASSQEAGRTDTQYF
TRBV25-1	TRBJ2-1	.	TRBD2	TGTGCCAGCAGTGGATTCGGGGGAGGGTACAATGAGCAGTTCTTC	CASSGFGGGYNEQFF
TRBV3-1/TRBV3-2	TRBJ2-3	few	.	TGTGCCAGCAGAAGCATCGCGGCTAGCACAGATACGCAGTATTTT	CASRSIAASTDTQYF
TRBV7-2	TRBJ1-6	.	.	TGTGCCAGCAGCTTAGCCCCCGGGAATAATTCACCCCTCCACTTT	CASSLAPGNNSPLHF
TRBV7-8	TRBJ1-1	.	.	TGTGCCAGCAGCTTACAGGCCAACACTGAAGCTTTCTTT	CASSLQANTEAFF
TRBV6-5	TRBJ2-7	.	.	TGTGCCAGCAGTTTCACTGGGGGTAGGGGGTTTTACGAGCAGTACTTC	CASSFTGGRGFYEQYF
TRBV18	TRBJ1-6	.	.	TGTGCCAGCTCACCGGACAGCAATTCACCCCTCCACTTT	CASSPDSNSPLHF
TRBV3-1/TRBV3-2	TRBJ1-5	.	.	TGTGCCAGCAGCCAAACTACCAATCAGCCCCAGCATTTT	CASSQTTNQPQHF
TRBV6-5	TRBJ2-3	.	TRBD2	TGTGCCAGCAGCATACAACTAGCGATCACAGATACGCAGTATTTT	CASSIQLAITDTQYF
TRBV7-2	TRBJ1-4	few	TRBD1	TGTGCCAGCAGCTCAGGGGGGACAGGGCGCGAAAAACTGTTTTTT	CASSSGGTGREKLFF
TRBV5-1	TRBJ1-6	.	.	TGCGCCAGCAGCCCCGACAGCCACTATAATTCACCCCTCCACTTT	CASSPDSHYNSPLHF
TRBV28	TRBJ2-3	.	.	TGTGCCAGCAGTTCCTTAGGGAGGACTGCCACAGATACGCAGTATTTT	CASSSLGRTATDTQYF
TRBV9	TRBJ2-3	.	.	TGTGCCAGCTCGACACAGTCCCTTAGCACAGATACGCAGTATTTT	CASSTQSLSTDTQYF
TRBV18	TRBJ2-3	.	.	TGTGCCAGCTCACCAGCAGGGCCCACAGATACGCAGTATTTT	CASSPAGPTDTQYF
TRBV11-2	TRBJ1-1	.	TRBD1	TGTGCCAGCAGCATGGACAGGGTGAACACTGAAGCTTTCTTT	CASSMDRVNTEAFF
TRBV10-3	TRBJ2-5	.	.	TGTGCCATCAGCCGGAGCACAGGGATCCAAGAGACCCAGTACTTC	CAISRSTGIQETQYF
TRBV5-4	TRBJ2-1	.	TRBD2	TGTGCCAGCAGCTTGGGGACTAGCGGGGGGGCCTACTACAATGAGCAGTTCTTC	CASSLGTSGGAYYNEQFF
TRBV7-8	TRBJ2-1	.	TRBD2	TGTGCCAGCAGCCCCCGTTCTAGCGGGAACTACAATGAGCAGTTCTTC	CASSPRSSGNYNEQFF
TRBV7-2	TRBJ1-2	.	TRBD1	TGTGCCAGCAGCAGTCCGGGACAGGGGGCCTATGGCTACACCTTC	CASSSPGQGAYGYTF
TRBV10-3	TRBJ2-7	once	TRBD1	TGTGCCATCAGTGAGGAGGGACAGGGGCCCTACGAGCAGTACTTC	CAISEEGQGPYEQYF
TRBV5-8	TRBJ2-7	.	.	TGTGCCAGCAGCCGGGATTTGAGCTCCTACGAGCAGTACTTC	CASSRDLSSYEQYF
TRBV15	TRBJ2-1	.	TRBD2	TGTGCCACCAGCAGAGACGGGACTAGGATTGATAGTGAGCAGTTCTTC	CATSRDGTRIDSEQFF
TRBV18	TRBJ1-2	.	TRBD1	TGTGCCAGCTCAACCGGGACAGGGGCGCATGGCTACACCTTC	CASSTGTGAHGYTF